These 4 T cell receptor beta chains came from one sample sequenced in a study of T cell responses to AZD1222 COVID-19 vaccine. Data came from immunoSEQ multiplex PCR; TCRdb stores just in-frame clones and leaves some out. The data hold under 150,000 clones, with about 92% observed a single time. Here the sequenced sample was peripheral blood, taken on day 0 of AZD1222 vaccination. The receptors here all came from an adult in good health.

This chain links TRBV5-1 with TRBJ2-1; 8 nucleotides align to TRBD1. Trimming cost V 4 bases and J 5 bases; bases outside gene matches: 5. CDR1 is SGHRS, CDR2 YFSETQ, per germline. The CDR3 length is 14 residues. CDR3 sequence: CASSAPGQDNEQFF. CDR3 in DNA: TGCGCCAGCAGCGCGCCGGGACAGGACAATGAGCAGTTCTTC.

The chain combines TRBV7-2 with TRBJ2-5; no firm D call. V lost 4 bases and J lost 0, with 9 bases in between. Germline values: CDR1 SGHTA, CDR2 FQGNSA. The CDR3 covers 14 residues. The CDR3 DNA reads as TGTGCCAGCAGCTCTTCAGGCCACCAAGAGACCCAGTACTTC. Its translation: CASSSSGHQETQYF.

The chain carries TRBV7-2 and TRBJ1-2, with D perhaps TRBD1 (6 bases). There are 14 residues in the CDR3. Trimming took off 5 bases at V and 5 bases at J, with 15 bases between the two ends. Germline CDR1 reads SGHTA; CDR2 reads FQGNSA. The CDR3 DNA follows: TGTGCCAGCAGCGATACACAGGGATGGTATGGCTACACCTTC. Amino acids: CASSDTQGWYGYTF.

The CDR3 loop is CASSPNGLSSYEQYF. CDR3 DNA: TGTGCCAGCTCACCCAACGGACTTAGCTCCTACGAGCAGTACTTC. The J gene is TRBJ2-7, the V gene TRBV18, with D possibly being TRBD2 (5 bases). The CDR3 spans 15 residues. The V and J ends lost 3 bases and 0 bases respectively, with 12 bases between them. The germline CDR1 and CDR2 sequences are KGHSH and LQKENI.